Shown below are 21 T cell receptor beta chains from a single sample sequenced in a study of T cells after yellow fever vaccination. TCRdb re-derived calls from the 5' RACE reads in MiXCR, one entry per CDR3 protein. The sample shows 25,000 to 35,000 distinct CDR3 sequences, approximately 6.5% of them seen only once. This specimen consisted of PBMCs, either bulk or a sorted T-cell subset (CD4+, CD8+, memory, or dextramer-sorted; not recorded which), obtained on the day of the yellow fever booster vaccination. These receptors all come from a man aged 25 to 40 who received the YFV17D yellow fever vaccine.

This clonotype has ten or more counts. The J gene is TRBJ2-7, the V gene TRBV6-1; D gene ambiguous. The germline V gene encodes CDR1 MNHNS and CDR2 SASEGT. The CDR3 is made up of 13 amino acids. V gave up 5 bases and J gave up 6 bases, with 14 bases separating them. CDR3 coding DNA: TGTGCCAGCAGTAAGGACGTATCCGGCGAGCAGTACTTC. Translation gives CASSKDVSGEQYF.

This clonotype was counted at least ten times. The rearrangement links TRBV7-2 to TRBJ2-3; TRBD2 matches at 8 bases. Germline CDR1 is SGHTA and CDR2 is FQGNSA. V gave up 4 bases and J gave up 2 bases; unmatched junction bases: 2. The CDR3 runs 14 residues. CDR3 in DNA: TGTGCCAGCAGCTACGGGGGGGCCACAGATACGCAGTATTTT. Residues: CASSYGGATDTQYF.

The table lists this clonotype with a few counts. The CDR3 sequence is CASSFRDADEQFF. As DNA, the CDR3 is TGCGCCAGCAGCTTCCGGGACGCGGATGAGCAGTTCTTC. The chain is built from TRBV5-1 and TRBJ2-1, with D perhaps TRBD1 or TRBD2 (5 bases each). Trimming shortened V by 2 bases and J by 8 bases, and 11 bases separated the two germline ends. The CDR3 spans 13 residues. Looked up from germline, CDR1 is SGHRS and CDR2 is YFSETQ.

Here the CDR3 DNA reads TGTGCCAGCAGCCATTATTCTAGGCCGAGGGGGGAAAGGGAGCAGTACTTC. Its protein is CASSHYSRPRGEREQYF. The rearrangement links TRBV21-1 to TRBJ2-7; the D call in the table, TRBD1, was not verified against the DNA. TRBV21-1 is deemed a pseudogene. The CDR3 extends over 17 amino acids.

This clonotype was recorded a few times. The chain combines TRBV5-1 with TRBJ2-6; D remains ambiguous. CDR3 length: 15 amino acids. The germline V gene has CDR1 SGHRS and CDR2 YFSETQ. Trimming removed 0 bases from V and 2 bases from J, with 6 bases in between. The CDR3 region is CASSLAVAGANVLTF. In nucleotides, the CDR3 is TGCGCCAGCAGCTTGGCGGTTGCTGGGGCCAACGTCCTGACTTTC. Full variable domain (rest looked up from reference TRBV5-1 and TRBJ2-6): KAGVTQTPRYLIKTRGQQVTLSCSPISGHRSVSWYQQTPGQGLQFLFEYFSETQRNKGNFPGRFSGRQFSNSRSEMNVSTLELGDSALYLCASSLAVAGANVLTFGAGSRLTVL.

By frequency in the sample, this clonotype is medium-sized. The chain is built from TRBV28 and TRBJ2-7, with 14 bases identical to TRBD2. Unmatched junction bases numbered 16, after V lost 6 bases and J lost 6 bases. The CDR3 sequence is 18 residues long. The germline gives CDR1 MDHEN, CDR2 SYDVKM. The CDR3 DNA follows: TGTGCCAGCAGCCAAACCGCCGGGACTAGCGGGAGTCTTGGCGAGCAGTACTTC. Its translation is CASSQTAGTSGSLGEQYF. Complete variable domain (other parts from reference TRBV28 and TRBJ2-7): DVKVTQSSRYLVKRTGEKVFLECVQDMDHENMFWYRQDPGLGLRLIYFSYDVKMKEKGDIPEGYSVSREKKERFSLILESASTNQTSMYLCASSQTAGTSGSLGEQYFGPGTRLTVT.

The gene calls are TRBV11-2 and TRBJ2-7; no firm D call. V gave up 5 bases and J gave up 4 bases, with 15 bases separating them. Germline V CDR1 and CDR2: SGHAT, FQNNGV. The CDR3 has 14 residues. CDR3 DNA: TGTGCCAGCAGCAGAAGAGTGGGCCCGTACGAGCAGTACTTC. Translated, it gives CASSRRVGPYEQYF.

This clonotype occurred many times. The chain uses TRBV12-3 or TRBV12-4 and TRBJ2-5; the D gene is possibly TRBD1 (6 bases). This CDR3 has 13 residues. V was trimmed by 5 bases and J by 2 bases, leaving 9 bases between them. DNA of the CDR3: TGTGCCAGCAGTCCGGGACATCAAGAGACCCAGTACTTC. Its translation: CASSPGHQETQYF.

This clonotype was detected ten times or more. The chain uses TRBV7-2 and TRBJ1-2; 8 positions agree with TRBD1. Germline-derived CDR1 and CDR2 are SGHTA and FQGNSA. V was clipped by 5 bases and J by 3 bases; unmatched bases: 8. The CDR3 sequence is 15 residues long. CDR3 amino acids: CASSARAGGDYGYTF. In nucleotides, the CDR3 is TGTGCCAGCAGCGCAAGGGCAGGGGGCGACTATGGCTACACCTTC.

This clonotype was counted ten times or more. V and J are TRBV24-1 and TRBJ2-5, with D perhaps being TRBD1 or TRBD2 (6 bases each). Trimming stripped 5 bases from V and 4 bases from J, with 10 bases between. The CDR3 covers 13 residues. From germline, CDR1 is KGHDR and CDR2 SFDVKD. CDR3 residues: CATSAPGAETQYF. The CDR3 DNA reads as TGTGCCACCAGTGCCCCGGGGGCAGAGACCCAGTACTTC.

This chain connects TRBV12-3 or TRBV12-4 to TRBJ1-1, with D tentatively TRBD1 (5 bases). V lost 4 bases and J 5 bases, leaving 11 bases between the germline ends. The length of the CDR3 is 13 residues. CDR3 region: CASSWDGGTEAFF. As DNA, the CDR3 is TGTGCCAGCAGTTGGGACGGGGGGACTGAAGCTTTCTTT.

This clonotype was counted at least ten times. The chain recombines TRBV10-3 with TRBJ1-6, with no clear D. The CDR3 runs 14 residues. The germline V gene has CDR1 ENHRY and CDR2 SYGVKD. Trimming shortened V by 2 bases and J by 7 bases, and 9 bases separated the two germline ends. The CDR3 protein is CAISEPNRNSPLHF. The DNA for the CDR3 is TGTGCCATCAGTGAGCCGAACAGAAATTCACCCCTCCACTTT.

This clonotype appeared many times. This chain uses TRBV29-1 with TRBJ2-1; unclear D gene. The CDR3 covers 15 residues. Trimming removed 6 bases from V and 6 bases from J, with 21 bases in between. The germline V gene encodes CDR1 SQVTM and CDR2 ANQGSEA. CDR3 sequence: CSVTRSALPRNEQFF. CDR3 coding DNA: TGCAGCGTCACCCGGTCCGCTCTTCCCCGCAATGAGCAGTTCTTC.

The rearrangement links TRBV2 to TRBJ1-6, with D possibly matching TRBD1 (6 bases). The V and J ends lost 5 bases and 6 bases respectively, with 11 bases between them. Germline V gene data show CDR1 as SNHLY and CDR2 as FYNNEI. The CDR3 has 14 residues. DNA of the CDR3: TGTGCCAGCAGTCGGGACACTTTTAATTCACCCCTCCACTTT. Protein: CASSRDTFNSPLHF. Complete variable domain (other parts from reference TRBV2 and TRBJ1-6): EPEVTQTPSHQVTQMGQEVILRCVPISNHLYFYWYRQILGQKVEFLVSFYNNEISEKSEIFDDQFSVERPDGSNFTLKIRSTKLEDSAMYFCASSRDTFNSPLHFGNGTRLTVT.

The chain is built from TRBV7-2 and TRBJ1-6; D gene ambiguous. Germline V gene lookup returns CDR1 SGHTA and CDR2 FQGNSA. The CDR3 is 15 residues long. Trimming cost V 5 bases and J 5 bases, with 13 bases left between them. The CDR3 is CASSLNGLNNSPLHF. As DNA, the CDR3 is TGTGCCAGCAGCCTCAACGGTTTAAATAATTCACCCCTCCACTTT.

The table lists this clonotype with many counts. This chain joins TRBV15 and TRBJ2-2; tentative D call: TRBD1 (5 bases). CDR3 length: 14 amino acids. Germline loops: CDR1 LNHNV, CDR2 YYDKDF (reference sequence). Trimming removed 2 bases at V and 7 bases at J, with 11 bases between. CDR3 sequence reads: CATSRPQGGGELFF. CDR3 nucleotide sequence: TGTGCCACCAGCAGACCTCAGGGCGGCGGGGAGCTGTTTTTT.

This clonotype has ten or more counts. The chain recombines TRBV11-2 with TRBJ2-3, with 7 nucleotides matching TRBD1. The germline V gene has CDR1 SGHAT and CDR2 FQNNGV. J was trimmed by 6 bases and V by 5 bases; bases with no gene match: 5. This CDR3 contains 13 residues. The CDR3: CASSGGQTDTQYF. The CDR3 coding sequence is TGTGCCAGCAGCGGGGGACAGACGGATACGCAGTATTTT.

This clonotype occurred many times. The chain has TRBV7-2 and TRBJ2-7; no clear D gene. The CDR3 has 12 residues. Deletions cut 0 bases from V and 11 bases from J, with 11 bases between. Germline-derived CDR1 and CDR2 are SGHTA and FQGNSA. CDR3 amino acids: CASSLAGALEYF. CDR3 bases: TGTGCCAGCAGCTTAGCAGGTGCCCTTGAGTACTTC.

The chain couples TRBV7-3 to TRBJ2-5, with a tentative D call TRBD1 (6 bases). Looked up from germline, CDR1 is SGHTA and CDR2 is FQGTGA. V was cut by 6 bases and J by 3 bases, with 14 bases left in between. CDR3 size: 14 residues. The CDR3 spells CASRLDSTEETQYF. The CDR3 DNA follows: TGTGCCAGCAGGTTGGACAGTACTGAAGAGACCCAGTACTTC. The variable domain in full, with the rest retrieved from reference TRBV7-3 and TRBJ2-5, is GAGVSQTPSNKVTEKGKYVELRCDPISGHTALYWYRQSLGQGPEFLIYFQGTGAADDSGLPNDRFFAVRPEGSVSTLKIQRTERGDSAVYLCASRLDSTEETQYFGPGTRLLVL.

The chain has TRBV6-1 and TRBJ2-7; TRBD1 aligns across 10 bases. In germline, CDR1 is MNHNS, CDR2 SASEGT. CDR3 length: 16 residues. V was clipped by 5 bases and J by 2 bases; unmatched bases: 9. For the CDR3, the DNA is TGTGCCAGCAGTCCGCGACCGGGACAGGGGCCCTACGAGCAGTACTTC. This sequence encodes CASSPRPGQGPYEQYF.

This clonotype was seen repeatedly, ten times or more. J is TRBJ2-1 and V is TRBV3-1; 10 bases line up with TRBD2. Trimming took 4 bases from V and 4 from J; bases not matched to a gene: 10. CDR3 length: 17 residues. Germline CDR1 reads LGHDT; CDR2 reads YNNKEL (reference sequence). In nucleotides, the CDR3 is TGTGCCAGCAGCCCCCGGGCTAGCGGGAGTCGTTACAATGAGCAGTTCTTC. It encodes CASSPRASGSRYNEQFF.